This section outlines one TCR beta chain sequence together with its context. The antigen is not known. This sample was included in a study of cytomegalovirus exposure and HLA in healthy donors. This CDR3 region has 16 residues. Germline CDR1 LGHNA, CDR2 YSLEER. Trimming took off 1 base at V and 6 bases at J, with 18 bases between the two ends. PCR primers comprised 60 Vbeta and 13 Jbeta primers. The assay was immunoSEQ multiplex PCR, and TCRdb's table has in-frame clones only and misses some. Here the sample spans around 75,000 clones, approximately 78% being singletons. Notes on the study in general: The authors later found HLA-associated TCR beta chains more clonally expanded than equally common others.

The receptor's source is a man aged 40-49 years in good health and CMV-seronegative. V usage is TRBV4-3 and J usage is TRBJ1-2; D not certain. The specimen was PBMCs. The CDR3 is CASSQVLAALWDGYTF. DNA for the CDR3: TGCGCCAGCAGCCAAGTATTAGCAGCTCTCTGGGATGGCTACACCTTC.